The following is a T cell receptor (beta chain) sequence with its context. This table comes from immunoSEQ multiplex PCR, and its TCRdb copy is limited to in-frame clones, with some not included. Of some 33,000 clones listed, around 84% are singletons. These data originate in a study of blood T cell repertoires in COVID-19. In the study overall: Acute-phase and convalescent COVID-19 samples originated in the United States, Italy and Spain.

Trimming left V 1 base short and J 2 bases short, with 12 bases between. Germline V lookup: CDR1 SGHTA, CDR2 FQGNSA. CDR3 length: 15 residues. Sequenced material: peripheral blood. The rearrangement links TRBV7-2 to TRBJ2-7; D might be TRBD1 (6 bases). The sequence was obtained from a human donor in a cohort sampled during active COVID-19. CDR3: CASSLDGTRTYEQYF. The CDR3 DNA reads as TGTGCCAGCAGCTTAGATGGGACACGGACCTACGAGCAGTACTTC.